This TCR beta chain appears in the sequencing data of a study of human T cells and chemical hapten exposure. Study at large: On the upper back, patch tests were applied with 0.01% DPC and read at 6 days.

How the authors handled the data: TCRs per sample had a median of about 100,000 and ranged from about 23,224 to 700,000. TCRdb independently ran MiXCR on the RACE reads; one entry per CDR3 protein. The V and J calls here are based on TCRdb, not the publication. The sample includes tens of thousands of distinct CDR3 sequences, 3% to 3.5% of them seen just once. Germline CDR1 WSHSY, CDR2 SAAADI. V shed 6 bases and J shed 5 bases, with 25 bases lying between them. The CDR3 runs to 17 residues. The table lists this clonotype with many counts. Time point specified: patch test 2, 6 weeks after DPC sensitization. Treatment here: therapeutic diphenylcyclopropenone sensitization with weekly scalp DPC. RNA extraction used unfractionated whole blood as the source of total RNA.

The sample here was whole blood, taken in connection with sensitization to the hapten diphenylcyclopropenone (DPC). The rearrangement joins TRBV10-2 to TRBJ2-5; D perhaps matches TRBD2 (5 bases). This clonotype originated in a man aged 40-49 years with alopecia areata. Some clones in this sample may be carry-over from other donors' samples. CDR3 DNA sequence: TGCGCCAGCAGACTCCACTCGACGGGAAATATGGTTGAGACCCAGTACTTC. It is translated as CASRLHSTGNMVETQYF.